This T cell receptor beta chain was retrieved from a study of blood T cells in healthy people across ages. For the second PCR, which ran for about 7 to 12 cycles, a sample-barcoded 5' primer and a J-beta primer mix were used. TCRdb recomputed calls from the 5' RACE reads with MiXCR, one row per CDR3 protein. The table shows approximately 2,000,000 distinct CDR3 sequences, with about two fifths occurring only once. Per sample, no less than 5 micrograms of total RNA were extracted. The germline gives CDR1 SGHRS, CDR2 YFSETQ. V lost 4 bases and J lost 2, with 11 bases in between. The CDR3 runs to 14 residues.

The sample taken for sequencing was blood. The chain couples TRBV5-1 to TRBJ2-3; maybe TRBD2 (5 bases). This TCR was recovered from a human donor in good health. CDR3 in amino acids: CASSGGSYTDTQYF. The CDR3 region has the DNA TGCGCCAGCAGCGGAGGCAGTTACACAGATACGCAGTATTTT.